Following are 8 T cell receptor beta chains from one sample sequenced in a study of blood T cells in healthy people across ages. Then a second PCR, running about 7 to 11 cycles, was carried out with a sample-barcoded 5' primer and a J-beta primer mix. MiXCR was run by TCRdb on the 5' RACE reads, yielding one entry per CDR3 protein. The table records about 1.6 million distinct CDR3 sequences, about 35% of them present only once. The specimen sequenced was blood. These receptors all stem from a woman younger than 45 in good health.

In this sample, this clonotype turned up a few times. CDR3 protein: CSAARAGGTEAFF. The CDR3 coding sequence is TGCAGTGCTGCCCGCGCGGGGGGGACTGAAGCTTTCTTT. This rearrangement joins TRBV20-1 to TRBJ1-1; TRBD1 might be the D (5 bases). The CDR3 runs 13 residues. Trimming stripped 5 bases from V and 5 bases from J, with 15 bases between. Per germline, CDR1 DFQATT and CDR2 SNEGSKA (reference sequence).

In its sample, this clonotype was seen a few times. The chain combines TRBV7-8 with TRBJ2-7; 10 bases match TRBD1. V was pared by 2 bases and J by 4 bases, with 5 bases of the junction left unmatched. The CDR3 is 15 residues long. Germline V CDR1 and CDR2: SGHVS, FQNEAQ. Here the CDR3 DNA reads TGTGCCAGCAGCTTAACGACGGGACAGGGGTACGAGCAGTACTTC. Translation: CASSLTTGQGYEQYF.

The chain is built from TRBV4-2 and TRBJ2-7; 13 bases agree with TRBD2. CDR3 length equals 15 residues. Per germline, CDR1 LGHNA and CDR2 YNFKEQ. The J segment lost 5 bases and the V segment lost 4 bases, leaving 5 bases of the junction unmatched. The CDR3 DNA sequence: TGTGCCAGCAGCCCACCGGGGACTAGCGGGAACGAGCAGTACTTC. Translated, it gives CASSPPGTSGNEQYF.

This sequence joins TRBV4-1 and TRBJ1-6, with D possibly TRBD1 on 5 matching bases. The CDR3 extends over 18 amino acids. Germline loops: CDR1 MGHRA, CDR2 YSYEKL. The germline V and J ends were trimmed by 1 base and 0 bases, with 13 bases remaining between them. CDR3 in amino acids: CASSQGGRESSYNSPLHF. The CDR3 DNA follows: TGCGCCAGCAGCCAAGGCGGCAGGGAAAGCTCCTATAATTCACCCCTCCACTTT.

With regard to this clonotype: One end of the junction fails to match germline, which may point to a read error. The chain has TRBV12-3 or TRBV12-4 and TRBJ2-3; no reliable D call. The CDR3 covers 15 residues. The CDR3 bases are TGTGCCAGCAGCCCGAGGTTATTCAGCACAGATGCGCAGTATTTT. This translates into CASSPRLFSTDAQYF.

The rearrangement links TRBV6-5 to TRBJ2-7; D remains ambiguous. This CDR3 contains 13 residues. From germline, CDR1 is MNHEY and CDR2 SVGAGI. Trimming removed 8 bases from V and 2 bases from J, with 13 bases in between. The DNA for the CDR3 is TGTGCCAGCTCCCACCCCGGCACCTACGAGCAGTACTTC. Its translation is CASSHPGTYEQYF.

The table lists this clonotype with a count of one. V and J are TRBV6-1 and TRBJ1-5, with D uncertain. The germline V gene encodes CDR1 MNHNS and CDR2 SASEGT. This CDR3 is 14 amino acids long. The V gene lost 2 bases and the J gene lost 6 bases, with 11 bases spanning the gap. The CDR3 coding sequence is TGTGCCAGCAGTGAAAAGCAGGTCGGTCAGCCCCAGCATTTT. Translation gives CASSEKQVGQPQHF.

The sample holds a few counts of this clonotype. The chain is built from TRBV5-1 and TRBJ2-5; either TRBD1 or TRBD2 may supply D (6 bases each). The germline CDR1 and CDR2 sequences are SGHRS and YFSETQ. The CDR3 contains 14 residues. Trimming removed 4 bases from V and 5 bases from J, with 15 bases in between. CDR3 nucleotide sequence: TGCGCCAGCAGCGCCGGAGGGGGTCGCGAGACCCAGTACTTC. Protein product: CASSAGGGRETQYF.